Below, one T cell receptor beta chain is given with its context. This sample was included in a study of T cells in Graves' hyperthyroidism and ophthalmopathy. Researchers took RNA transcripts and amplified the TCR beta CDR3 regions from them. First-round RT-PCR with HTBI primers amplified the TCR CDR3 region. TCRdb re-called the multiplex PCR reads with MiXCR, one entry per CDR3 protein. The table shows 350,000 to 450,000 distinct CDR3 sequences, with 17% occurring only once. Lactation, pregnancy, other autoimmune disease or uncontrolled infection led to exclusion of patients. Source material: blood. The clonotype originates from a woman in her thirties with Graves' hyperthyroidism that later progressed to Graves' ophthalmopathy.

As DNA, the CDR3 is TGTGCCAGCAGCTTGTGGCACGGGGAAAAGCAGTACTTC. It translates to CASSLWHGEKQYF. The V gene is TRBV5-6, the J gene TRBJ2-7; D might be TRBD2 (5 bases). Trimming took off 1 base at V and 8 bases at J, with 13 bases between the two ends. CDR3 size: 13 residues. In germline, CDR1 is SGHDT, CDR2 YYEEEE. Full variable domain (outside the CDR3, taken from reference TRBV5-6 and TRBJ2-7): DAGVTQSPTHLIKTRGQQVTLRCSPKSGHDTVSWYQQALGQGPQFIFQYYEEEERQRGNFPDRFSGHQFPNYSSELNVNALLLGDSALYLCASSLWHGEKQYFGPGTRLTVT.